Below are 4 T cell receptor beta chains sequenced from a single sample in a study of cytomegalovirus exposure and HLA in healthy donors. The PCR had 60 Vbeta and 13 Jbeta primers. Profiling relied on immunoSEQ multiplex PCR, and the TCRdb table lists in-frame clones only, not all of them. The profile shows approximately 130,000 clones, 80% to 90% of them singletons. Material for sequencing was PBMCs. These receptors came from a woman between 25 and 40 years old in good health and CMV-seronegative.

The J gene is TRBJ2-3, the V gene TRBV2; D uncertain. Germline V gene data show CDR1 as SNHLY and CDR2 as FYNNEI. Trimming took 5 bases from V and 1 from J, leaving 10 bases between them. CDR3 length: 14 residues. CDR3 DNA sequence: TGTGCCAGCAGTATCAGCGAGGGCACAGATACGCAGTATTTT. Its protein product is CASSISEGTDTQYF.

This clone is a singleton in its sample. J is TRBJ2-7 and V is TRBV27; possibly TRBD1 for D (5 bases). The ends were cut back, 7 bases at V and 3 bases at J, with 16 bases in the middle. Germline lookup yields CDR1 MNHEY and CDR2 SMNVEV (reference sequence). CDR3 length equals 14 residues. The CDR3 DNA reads TGTGCCAGCAAGAGGACAAATTACGGCTACGAGCAGTACTTC. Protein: CASKRTNYGYEQYF.

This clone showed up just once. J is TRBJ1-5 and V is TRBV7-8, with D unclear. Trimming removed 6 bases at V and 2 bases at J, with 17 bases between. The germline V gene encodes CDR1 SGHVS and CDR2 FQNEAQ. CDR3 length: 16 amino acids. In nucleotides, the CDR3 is TGTGCCAGCAGTTTGACCGGTTGGGGAGGCAATCAGCCCCAGCATTTT. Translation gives CASSLTGWGGNQPQHF.

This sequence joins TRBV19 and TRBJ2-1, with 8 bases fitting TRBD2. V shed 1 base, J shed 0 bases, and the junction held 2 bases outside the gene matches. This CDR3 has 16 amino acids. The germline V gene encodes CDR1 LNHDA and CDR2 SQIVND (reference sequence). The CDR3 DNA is TGTGCCAGTAGTATAGGCGGGAGGAGCTCCTACAATGAGCAGTTCTTC. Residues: CASSIGGRSSYNEQFF.